This T cell receptor beta chain appears in the sequencing data of a study of blood T cell repertoires in COVID-19. Study in general: Acute and convalescent COVID-19 samples came from the United States, Italy and Spain. Nucleic acid was either cDNA or gDNA, and it came from T cells, B-cell-depleted T cells, or PBMCs.

This CDR3 is 13 amino acids long. Germline trimming cut 7 bases from V and 4 bases from J; bases unmatched to any gene: 6. The germline gives CDR1 LNHDA, CDR2 SQIVND (reference sequence). In the original workflow: The authors estimated nucleated cell counts from reference gene primer amplification. Sequencing was performed with immunoSEQ multiplex PCR; in TCRdb, only in-frame clones are kept and a portion is missing. That table is the source of V, J and clone size, and D and trimming were worked out from the DNA. The repertoire consists of roughly 70,000 clones, with nearly 90% occurring once and the leading ten covering around 10%.

The chain combines TRBV19 with TRBJ1-1; 7 bases match TRBD1. This TCR was recovered from a man older than 75 with acute or convalescent COVID-19. Material: peripheral blood. The CDR3 loop reads CASTRTGITEAFF. CDR3 DNA sequence: TGTGCCAGTACCCGGACAGGAATCACTGAAGCTTTCTTT.